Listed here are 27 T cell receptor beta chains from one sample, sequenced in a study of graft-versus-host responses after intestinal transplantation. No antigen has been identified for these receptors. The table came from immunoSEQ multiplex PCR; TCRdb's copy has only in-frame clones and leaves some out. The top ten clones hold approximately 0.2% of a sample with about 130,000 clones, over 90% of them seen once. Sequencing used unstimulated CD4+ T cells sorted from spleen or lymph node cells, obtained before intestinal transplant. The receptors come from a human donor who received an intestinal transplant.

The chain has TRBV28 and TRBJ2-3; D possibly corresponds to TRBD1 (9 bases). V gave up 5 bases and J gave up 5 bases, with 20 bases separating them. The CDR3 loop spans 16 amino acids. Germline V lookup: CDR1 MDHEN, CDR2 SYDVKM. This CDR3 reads CASSPHRGRGEDTQYF. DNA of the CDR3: TGTGCCAGCAGTCCACACAGGGGGCGGGGGGAAGATACGCAGTATTTT.

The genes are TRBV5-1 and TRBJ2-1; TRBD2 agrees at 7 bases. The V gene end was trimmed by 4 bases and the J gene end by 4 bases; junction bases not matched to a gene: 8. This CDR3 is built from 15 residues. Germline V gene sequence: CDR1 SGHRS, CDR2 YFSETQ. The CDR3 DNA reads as TGCGCCAGCAGCCTCAGCGGGAACCTATACAATGAGCAGTTCTTC. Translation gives CASSLSGNLYNEQFF.

CDR3 protein: CASSRAGGAGVEKLFF. DNA of the CDR3: TGTGCCAGCAGTCGAGCAGGGGGCGCGGGGGTTGAAAAACTGTTTTTT. This rearrangement joins TRBV27 to TRBJ1-4; 8 nucleotides match TRBD1. V gave up 5 bases and J gave up 7 bases; unmatched junction bases: 12. The germline gives CDR1 MNHEY, CDR2 SMNVEV (reference sequence). There are 16 residues in the CDR3.

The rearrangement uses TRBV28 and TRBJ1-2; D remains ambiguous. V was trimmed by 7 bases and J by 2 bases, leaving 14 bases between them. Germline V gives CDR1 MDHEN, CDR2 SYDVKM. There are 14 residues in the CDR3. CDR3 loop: CASISFPSNYGYTF. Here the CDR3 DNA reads TGTGCCAGCATCAGCTTCCCCAGCAACTATGGCTACACCTTC.

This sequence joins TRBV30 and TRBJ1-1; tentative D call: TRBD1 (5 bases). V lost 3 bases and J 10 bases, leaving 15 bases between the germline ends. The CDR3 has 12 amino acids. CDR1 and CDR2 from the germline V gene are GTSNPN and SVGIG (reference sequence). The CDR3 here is CAWSLSSGRAFF. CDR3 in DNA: TGTGCCTGGAGCCTCTCCTCGGGGCGAGCTTTCTTT.

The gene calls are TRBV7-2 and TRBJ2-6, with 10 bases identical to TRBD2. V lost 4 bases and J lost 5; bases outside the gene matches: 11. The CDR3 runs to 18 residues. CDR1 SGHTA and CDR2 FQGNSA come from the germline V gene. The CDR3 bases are TGTGCCAGCAGCTCCCTAGCGGGAGCAATAGTTAGGGCCAACGTCCTGACTTTC. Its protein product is CASSSLAGAIVRANVLTF.

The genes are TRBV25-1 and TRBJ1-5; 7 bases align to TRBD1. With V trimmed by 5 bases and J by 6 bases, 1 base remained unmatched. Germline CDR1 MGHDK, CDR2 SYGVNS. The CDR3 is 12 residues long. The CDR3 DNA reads TGTGCCAGCAGTCGGACAGGTCAGCCCCAGCATTTT. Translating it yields CASSRTGQPQHF.

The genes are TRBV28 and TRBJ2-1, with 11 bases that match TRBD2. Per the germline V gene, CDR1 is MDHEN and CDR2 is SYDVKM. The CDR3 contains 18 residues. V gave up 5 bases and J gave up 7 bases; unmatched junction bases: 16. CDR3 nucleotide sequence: TGTGCCAGCAGTATAGCCCTAATACTAGCGGGAGTGTGGAATGAGCAGTTCTTC. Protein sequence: CASSIALILAGVWNEQFF.

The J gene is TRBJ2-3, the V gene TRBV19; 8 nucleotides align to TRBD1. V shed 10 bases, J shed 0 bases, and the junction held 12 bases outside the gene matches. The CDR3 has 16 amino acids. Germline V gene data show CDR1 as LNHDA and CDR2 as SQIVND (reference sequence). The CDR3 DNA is TGTGCCAACCTTAAGACAGGGGCGACGAGCACAGATACGCAGTATTTT. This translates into CANLKTGATSTDTQYF.

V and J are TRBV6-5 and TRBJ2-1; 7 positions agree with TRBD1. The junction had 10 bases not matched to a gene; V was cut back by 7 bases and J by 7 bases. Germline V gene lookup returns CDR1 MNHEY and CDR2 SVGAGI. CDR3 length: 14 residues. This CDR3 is CASTFDRVRNEQFF. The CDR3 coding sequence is TGTGCCAGCACCTTCGACAGGGTGAGGAATGAGCAGTTCTTC.

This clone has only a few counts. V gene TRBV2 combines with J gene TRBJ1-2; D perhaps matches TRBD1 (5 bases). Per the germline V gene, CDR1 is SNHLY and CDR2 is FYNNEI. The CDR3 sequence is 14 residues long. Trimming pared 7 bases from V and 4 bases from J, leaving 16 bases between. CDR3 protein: CASILQGPIYGYTF. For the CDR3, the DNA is TGTGCCAGCATCCTCCAGGGTCCTATCTATGGCTACACCTTC.

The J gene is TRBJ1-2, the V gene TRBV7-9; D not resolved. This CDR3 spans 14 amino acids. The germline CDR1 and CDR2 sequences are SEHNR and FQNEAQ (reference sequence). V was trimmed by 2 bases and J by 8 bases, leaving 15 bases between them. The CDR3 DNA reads TGTGCCAGCAGCTTATTAGGAACAGCCACCGGCTACACCTTC. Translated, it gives CASSLLGTATGYTF.

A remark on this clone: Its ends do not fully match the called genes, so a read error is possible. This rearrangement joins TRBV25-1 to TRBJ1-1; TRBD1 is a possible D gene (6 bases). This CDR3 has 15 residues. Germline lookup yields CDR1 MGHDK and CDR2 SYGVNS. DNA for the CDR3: TGTGCCAGCAGCGAATCTGGGGGGCAGGGCACTGAAGCTTTCTTT. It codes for CASSESGGQGTEAFF.

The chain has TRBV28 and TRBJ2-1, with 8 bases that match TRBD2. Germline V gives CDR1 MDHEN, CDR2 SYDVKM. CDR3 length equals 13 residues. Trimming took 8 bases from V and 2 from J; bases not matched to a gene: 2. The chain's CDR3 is CASGGLAYNEQFF. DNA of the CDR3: TGTGCCAGCGGGGGACTAGCCTACAATGAGCAGTTCTTC.

CDR3: CASSLRQGAGNEKLFF. DNA for the CDR3: TGTGCCAGCAGCCTCAGACAGGGGGCGGGTAATGAAAAACTGTTTTTT. The genes are TRBV9 and TRBJ1-4; 10 nucleotides match TRBD1. Germline CDR1 SGDLS, CDR2 YYNGEE. Losses at the gene ends were 4 bases for V and 4 bases for J; bases not matched to a gene: 7. The CDR3 length is 16 residues.

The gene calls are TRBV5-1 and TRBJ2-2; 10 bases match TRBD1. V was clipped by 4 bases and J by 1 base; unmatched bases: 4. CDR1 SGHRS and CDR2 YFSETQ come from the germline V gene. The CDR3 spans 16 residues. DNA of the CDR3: TGCGCCAGCAGCCCGGGACAGGGGCTGAACACCGGGGAGCTGTTTTTT. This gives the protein CASSPGQGLNTGELFF.

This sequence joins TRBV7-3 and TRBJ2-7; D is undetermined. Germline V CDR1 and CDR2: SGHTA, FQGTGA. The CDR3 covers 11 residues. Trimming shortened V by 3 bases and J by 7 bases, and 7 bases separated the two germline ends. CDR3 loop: CASSFHWEQYF. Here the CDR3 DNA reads TGTGCCAGCAGCTTCCATTGGGAGCAGTACTTC.

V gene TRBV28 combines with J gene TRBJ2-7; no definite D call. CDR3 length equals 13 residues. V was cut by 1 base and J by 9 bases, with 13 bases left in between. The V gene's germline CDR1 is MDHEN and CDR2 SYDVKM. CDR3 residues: CASSLSGFLGQYF. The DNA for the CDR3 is TGTGCCAGCAGTTTATCCGGTTTTTTGGGGCAGTACTTC.

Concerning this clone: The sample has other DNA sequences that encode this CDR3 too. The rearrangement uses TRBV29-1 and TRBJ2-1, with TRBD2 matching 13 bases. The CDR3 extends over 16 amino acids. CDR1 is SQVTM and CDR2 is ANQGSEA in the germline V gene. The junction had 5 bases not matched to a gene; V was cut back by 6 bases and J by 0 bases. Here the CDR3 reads CSVTGLAGSSYNEQFF. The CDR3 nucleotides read TGCAGCGTCACGGGACTAGCGGGAAGCTCCTACAATGAGCAGTTCTTC.

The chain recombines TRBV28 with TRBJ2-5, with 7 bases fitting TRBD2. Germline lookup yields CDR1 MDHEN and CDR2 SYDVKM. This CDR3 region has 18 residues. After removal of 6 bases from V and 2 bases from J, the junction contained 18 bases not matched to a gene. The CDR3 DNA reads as TGTGCCAGCAGCAGTAGGGGTTGGGTTAGCGGGCCACAAGAGACCCAGTACTTC. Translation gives CASSSRGWVSGPQETQYF.

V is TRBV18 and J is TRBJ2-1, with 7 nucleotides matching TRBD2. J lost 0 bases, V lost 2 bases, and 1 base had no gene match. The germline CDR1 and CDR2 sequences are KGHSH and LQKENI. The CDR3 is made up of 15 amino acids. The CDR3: CASSPGGSSYNEQFF. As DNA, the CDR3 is TGTGCCAGCTCACCAGGCGGGAGCTCCTACAATGAGCAGTTCTTC.

CDR3 nucleotides: TGTGCCAGCTCCCCAATACAGTCGGAGACCCAGTACTTC. Its protein product is CASSPIQSETQYF. V usage is TRBV18 and J usage is TRBJ2-5, with no clear D. CDR1 and CDR2 from the germline V gene are KGHSH and LQKENI. V was clipped by 6 bases and J by 5 bases, with 13 bases between them. This CDR3 contains 13 residues. The variable domain in full, completed from reference TRBV18 and TRBJ2-5, reads NAGVMQNPRHLVRRRGQEARLRCSPMKGHSHVYWYRQLPEEGLKFMVYLQKENIIDESGMPKERFSAEFPKEGPSILRIQQVVRGDSAAYFCASSPIQSETQYFGPGTRLLVL.

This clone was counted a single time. The CDR3 coding sequence is TGTGCCAGCAGTTTCTGGGAGTCGGGCCAAGAGACCCAGTACTTC. Its protein is CASSFWESGQETQYF. The rearrangement joins TRBV27 to TRBJ2-5; TRBD2 is a possible D gene (5 bases). Trimming removed 3 bases at V and 1 base at J, with 12 bases between. Germline lookup yields CDR1 MNHEY and CDR2 SMNVEV (reference sequence). The CDR3 has 15 amino acids.

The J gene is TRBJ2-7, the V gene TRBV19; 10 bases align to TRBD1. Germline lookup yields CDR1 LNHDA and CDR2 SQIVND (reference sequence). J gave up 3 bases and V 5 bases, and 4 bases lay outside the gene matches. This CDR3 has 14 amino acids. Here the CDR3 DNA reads TGTGCCAGTAGTTCCCGGGACAGGGGCTACGAGCAGTACTTC. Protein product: CASSSRDRGYEQYF. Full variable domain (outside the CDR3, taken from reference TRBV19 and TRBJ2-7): DGGITQSPKYLFRKEGQNVTLSCEQNLNHDAMYWYRQDPGQGLRLIYYSQIVNDFQKGDIAEGYSVSREKKESFPLTVTSAQKNPTAFYLCASSSRDRGYEQYFGPGTRLTVT.

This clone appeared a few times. CDR3 nucleotides: TGTGCCAGCAGTTACTCGACGGGGGCAGGTGGAAACACCATATATTTT. Encoded protein: CASSYSTGAGGNTIYF. The V call is TRBV6-6, the J call TRBJ1-3; tentatively, D is TRBD1 (6 bases). Germline-derived CDR1 and CDR2 are MNHNY and SVGAGI (reference sequence). The CDR3 spans 16 residues. With 0 bases removed from V and 3 bases from J, the gap between germline ends came to 12 bases.

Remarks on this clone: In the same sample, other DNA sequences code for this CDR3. The CDR3 nucleotides are TGTGCCAGCAGCTTAGACGGGGGTAACAATGAAAAACTGTTTTTT. Its protein product is CASSLDGGNNEKLFF. This chain links TRBV7-2 with TRBJ1-4; a weak D match, TRBD1 (5 bases). The CDR3 is 15 residues long. Germline V CDR1 and CDR2: SGHTA, FQGNSA. V was clipped by 1 base and J by 5 bases, with 11 bases between them.

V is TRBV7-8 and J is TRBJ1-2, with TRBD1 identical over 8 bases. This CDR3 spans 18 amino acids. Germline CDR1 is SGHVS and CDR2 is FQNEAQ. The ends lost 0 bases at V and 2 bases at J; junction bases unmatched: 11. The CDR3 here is CASSLAAAGGLLNYGYTF. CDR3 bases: TGTGCCAGCAGCTTAGCTGCGGCAGGGGGCCTCCTCAACTATGGCTACACCTTC.